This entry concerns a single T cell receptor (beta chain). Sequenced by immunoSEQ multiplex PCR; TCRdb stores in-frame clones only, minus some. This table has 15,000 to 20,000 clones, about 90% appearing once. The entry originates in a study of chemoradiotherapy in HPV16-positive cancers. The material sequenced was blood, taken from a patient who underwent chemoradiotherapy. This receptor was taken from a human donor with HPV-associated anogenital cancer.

CDR3 coding DNA: TGTGCCAGCAGCTTAATTTCTCAGGGGGCAGGTGAAAAACTGTTTTTT. The encoded protein is CASSLISQGAGEKLFF. The chain couples TRBV11-2 to TRBJ1-4; 8 bases match TRBD1. The ends lost 2 bases at V and 7 bases at J; junction bases unmatched: 9. CDR1 is SGHAT, CDR2 FQNNGV, per germline. This CDR3 region has 16 residues.